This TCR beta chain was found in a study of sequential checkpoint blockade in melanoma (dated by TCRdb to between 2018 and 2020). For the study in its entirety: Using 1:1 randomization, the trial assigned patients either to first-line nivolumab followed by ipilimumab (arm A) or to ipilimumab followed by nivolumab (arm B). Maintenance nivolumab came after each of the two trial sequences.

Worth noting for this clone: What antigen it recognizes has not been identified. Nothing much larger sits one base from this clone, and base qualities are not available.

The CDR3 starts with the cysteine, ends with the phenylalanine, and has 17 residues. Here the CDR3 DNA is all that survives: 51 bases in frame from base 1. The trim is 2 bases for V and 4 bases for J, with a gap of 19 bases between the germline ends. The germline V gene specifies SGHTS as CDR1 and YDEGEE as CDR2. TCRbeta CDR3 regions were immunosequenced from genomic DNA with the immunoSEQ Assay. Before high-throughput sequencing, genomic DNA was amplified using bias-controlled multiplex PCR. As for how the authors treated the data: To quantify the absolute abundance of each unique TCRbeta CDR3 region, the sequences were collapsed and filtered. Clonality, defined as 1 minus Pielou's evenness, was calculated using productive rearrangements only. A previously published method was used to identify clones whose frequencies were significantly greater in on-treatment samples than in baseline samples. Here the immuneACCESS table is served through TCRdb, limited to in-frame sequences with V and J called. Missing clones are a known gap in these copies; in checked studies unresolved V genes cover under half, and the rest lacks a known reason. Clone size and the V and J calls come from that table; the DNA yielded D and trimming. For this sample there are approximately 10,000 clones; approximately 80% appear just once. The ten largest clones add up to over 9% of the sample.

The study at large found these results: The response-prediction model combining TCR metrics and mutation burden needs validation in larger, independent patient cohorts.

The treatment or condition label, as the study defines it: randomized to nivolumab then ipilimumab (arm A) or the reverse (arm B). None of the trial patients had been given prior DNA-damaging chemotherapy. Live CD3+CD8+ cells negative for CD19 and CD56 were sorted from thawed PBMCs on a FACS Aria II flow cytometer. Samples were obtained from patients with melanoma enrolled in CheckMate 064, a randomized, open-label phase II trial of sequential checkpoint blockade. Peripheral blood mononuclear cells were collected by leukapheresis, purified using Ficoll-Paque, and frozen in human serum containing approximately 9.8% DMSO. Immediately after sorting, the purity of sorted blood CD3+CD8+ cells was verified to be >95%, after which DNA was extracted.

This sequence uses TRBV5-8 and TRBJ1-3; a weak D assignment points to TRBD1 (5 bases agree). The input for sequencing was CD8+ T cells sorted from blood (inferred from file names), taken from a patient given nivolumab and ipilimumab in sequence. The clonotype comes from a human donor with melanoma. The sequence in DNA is TGTGCCAGCAGCTTCGTCATCTCTGGGGGAGGAGGAAACACCATATATTTT. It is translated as CASSFVISGGGGNTIYF.